The rows below give T cell receptor beta chains drawn from one sample of a study of OX40 agonist ivuxolimab in advanced cancers. Generated by immunoSEQ multiplex PCR, the TCRdb table keeps only in-frame clones and is missing some. The sample contains roughly 58,000 clones, roughly 89% of which appear only once. Sequencing was performed on CD4+ or CD8+ T cells sorted from blood, taken in a trial of the OX40 agonist ivuxolimab. Every receptor here comes from an adult with an advanced solid tumor such as melanoma, head and neck, liver or kidney cancer. CDR3s include the opening cysteine and the closing phenylalanine or tryptophan. Each record gives: V gene, J gene, D gene, clone size, CDR3 protein, CDR3 DNA. The D gene is left open where the match is weak. The size entry is marked missing in some rows and otherwise reads once, few, many or a size class.

>TRBV19|TRBJ2-5|NA|NA
CASSTNRDRETQYF
TGTGCCAGTAGTACGAACAGGGATCGGGAGACCCAGTACTTC
>TRBV7-8|TRBJ2-3|TRBD2|NA
CASSITSGGPSTDTQYF
TGTGCCAGCAGCATAACTAGCGGGGGGCCTAGCACAGATACGCAGTATTTT
>TRBV28|TRBJ1-3|NA|NA
CASSLYRETRNTIYF
TGTGCCAGCAGTTTGTATCGGGAGACGAGAAACACCATATATTTT
>TRBV19|TRBJ1-1|NA|few
CASSLAAFNTEAFF
TGTGCCAGTAGTTTGGCAGCGTTTAACACTGAAGCTTTCTTT
>TRBV4-1|TRBJ2-3|TRBD2|NA
CASSQDFSGSTDTQYF
TGCGCCAGCAGCCAAGACTTTAGCGGGAGCACAGATACGCAGTATTTT
>TRBV11-3|TRBJ2-1|TRBD2|NA
CASSLAGGPRNEQFF
TGTGCCAGCAGCTTAGCGGGGGGGCCTAGGAATGAGCAGTTCTTC
>TRBV11-2|TRBJ2-1|NA|once
CASSPLGPNLNYNEQFF
TGTGCCAGCTCTCCGCTGGGGCCCAATCTCAATTACAATGAGCAGTTCTTC
>TRBV5-6|TRBJ2-7|NA|NA
CASSLGRSSYEQYF
TGTGCCAGCAGCTTGGGGCGGAGCTCCTACGAGCAGTACTTC
>TRBV19|TRBJ1-3|NA|once
CASTDGQKSSGNTIYF
TGTGCCAGTACCGATGGACAAAAGAGCTCTGGAAACACCATATATTTT
>TRBV16|TRBJ1-1|NA|few
CASSQQQQNTEAFF
TGTGCCAGCAGCCAGCAACAGCAGAACACTGAAGCTTTCTTT
>TRBV18|TRBJ2-7|TRBD1|once
CASSPRTGDSYEQYF
TGTGCCAGCTCACCCCGGACAGGGGACTCCTACGAGCAGTACTTC
>TRBV4-2|TRBJ1-1|TRBD1|NA
CASSQAGQVNTEAFF
TGTGCCAGCAGCCAAGCGGGACAGGTGAACACTGAAGCTTTCTTT
>TRBV27|TRBJ1-3|TRBD1|NA
CASKRDRSGNTIYF
TGTGCCAGCAAAAGGGACAGAAGTGGAAACACCATATATTTT
>TRBV6-5|TRBJ1-5|NA|NA
CASSYSRNQPQHF
TGTGCCAGCAGTTACTCAAGGAATCAGCCCCAGCATTTT
>TRBV9|TRBJ2-7|TRBD1|NA
CASSVGTGAREQYF
TGTGCCAGCAGCGTTGGGACAGGGGCTCGTGAGCAGTACTTC
>TRBV29-1|TRBJ2-5|NA|NA
CSVGARGHQETQYF
TGCAGCGTGGGGGCCCGGGGGCATCAAGAGACCCAGTACTTC
>TRBV5-4|TRBJ1-1|NA|NA
CASSPSKLMNTEAFF
TGTGCCAGCAGCCCCTCCAAGCTCATGAACACTGAAGCTTTCTTT
>TRBV29-1|TRBJ2-2|NA|NA
CSVAPGWTGELFF
TGCAGCGTCGCACCCGGGTGGACCGGGGAGCTGTTTTTT
>TRBV5-1|TRBJ1-1|NA|NA
CASSLAGSFEAFF
TGCGCCAGCAGCTTGGCAGGGAGTTTTGAAGCTTTCTTT
>TRBV18|TRBJ2-3|TRBD1|NA
CASSPRGQGAYTQYF
TGTGCCAGCTCACCACGGGGCCAGGGGGCATATACGCAGTATTTT
>TRBV5-6|TRBJ2-3|NA|NA
CASSLGGARDTQYF
TGTGCCAGCAGCTTGGGGGGGGCCCGGGATACGCAGTATTTT
>TRBV5-6|TRBJ2-7|NA|NA
CASSFLARSSYEQYF
TGTGCCAGCAGTTTTTTGGCTAGGAGCTCCTACGAGCAGTACTTC
>TRBV5-1|TRBJ2-1|TRBD2|NA
CASSLEPLAGVSYNEQFF
TGCGCCAGCAGCTTGGAGCCCCTAGCGGGAGTCTCCTACAATGAGCAGTTCTTC
>TRBV5-1|TRBJ1-4|TRBD1|NA
CASSPGQGNEKLFF
TGCGCCAGCAGCCCGGGACAGGGGAATGAAAAACTGTTTTTT
>TRBV27|TRBJ1-2|TRBD1|NA
CASSRPGTGDGGYTF
TGTGCCAGCAGCCGTCCCGGGACAGGGGATGGTGGCTACACCTTC
>TRBV10-3|TRBJ2-7|TRBD1|NA
CAVRQGYEQYF
TGTGCCGTCCGACAGGGCTACGAGCAGTACTTC
>TRBV7-2|TRBJ1-1|TRBD1|NA
CASSSNRGLNTEAFF
TGTGCCAGCAGCTCAAACAGGGGCCTGAACACTGAAGCTTTCTTT
>TRBV2|TRBJ2-1|NA|once
CASSEARGGFNEQFF
TGTGCCAGCAGTGAAGCGCGTGGGGGGTTCAATGAGCAGTTCTTC
>TRBV18|TRBJ2-1|TRBD1|NA
CASSRTGGEYNEQFF
TGTGCCAGCTCTCGGACAGGGGGAGAATACAATGAGCAGTTCTTC
>TRBV6-5|TRBJ1-1|TRBD1|NA
CASSYGTGFEAFF
TGTGCCAGCAGCTACGGGACAGGGTTTGAAGCTTTCTTT
>TRBV10-3|TRBJ1-1|NA|NA
CAISEVMNTEAFF
TGTGCCATCAGTGAGGTGATGAACACTGAAGCTTTCTTT
>TRBV6-5|TRBJ1-1|NA|NA
CASSRSFPLEAFF
TGTGCCAGCAGTCGTAGCTTCCCCCTTGAAGCTTTCTTT
>TRBV10-3|TRBJ2-1|TRBD2|NA
CAISGLASRSDNEQFF
TGTGCCATCAGTGGACTAGCGTCCCGATCTGACAATGAGCAGTTCTTC
>TRBV6-1|TRBJ2-3|TRBD1|NA
CASSDPRHRGGDTQYF
TGTGCCAGCAGTGATCCTCGTCACAGGGGCGGAGATACGCAGTATTTT
>TRBV28|TRBJ2-6|NA|NA
CASSLYSGANVLTF
TGTGCCAGCAGTTTATACTCTGGGGCCAACGTCCTGACTTTC
>TRBV6-6|TRBJ2-7|NA|NA
CASSYSGIEQYF
TGTGCCAGCAGTTACTCGGGGATCGAGCAGTACTTC
>TRBV9|TRBJ2-5|NA|NA
CASSVTDQETQYF
TGTGCCAGCAGCGTAACAGACCAAGAGACCCAGTACTTC
>TRBV27|TRBJ1-2|TRBD1|once
CASSLWTGSEGYTF
TGTGCCAGCAGTTTGTGGACAGGTTCGGAGGGCTACACCTTC
>TRBV6-1|TRBJ1-1|NA|NA
CASFRDLNTEAFF
TGTGCCAGCTTTCGGGATCTGAACACTGAAGCTTTCTTT
>TRBV4-1|TRBJ1-3|NA|NA
CASSPSAEARSGNTIYF
TGCGCCAGCAGCCCGAGCGCGGAAGCCCGCTCTGGAAACACCATATATTTT
>TRBV28|TRBJ2-2|NA|NA
CATQNGGQDTGELFF
TGTGCCACCCAAAACGGGGGGCAGGACACCGGGGAGCTGTTTTTT
>TRBV2|TRBJ1-1|TRBD1|NA
CASRPRTGGPTEAFF
TGTGCCAGCAGACCGAGGACAGGGGGGCCGACTGAAGCTTTCTTT
>TRBV30|TRBJ1-1|NA|NA
CAWRVRTEAFF
TGTGCCTGGAGAGTCCGGACTGAAGCTTTCTTT
>TRBV5-1|TRBJ2-3|NA|NA
CASRRASSQDTQYF
TGCGCCAGCAGGCGGGCGTCTTCACAAGATACGCAGTATTTT
>TRBV15|TRBJ1-3|NA|NA
CATSREQGSSGNTIYF
TGTGCCACCAGCAGAGAACAGGGTTCCTCTGGAAACACCATATATTTT
>TRBV7-9|TRBJ1-1|NA|NA
CAGRRLNTEAFF
TGTGCCGGCAGAAGGTTGAACACTGAAGCTTTCTTT
>TRBV9|TRBJ2-3|NA|NA
CASSVGARELGDTQYF
TGTGCCAGCAGCGTAGGGGCAAGAGAACTGGGAGATACGCAGTATTTT
>TRBV14|TRBJ1-2|NA|once
CASSPAGMAGYTF
TGTGCCAGCAGCCCCGCCGGAATGGCTGGCTACACCTTC
>TRBV15|TRBJ1-6|TRBD1|once
CATSRGTGDNSPLHF
TGTGCCACCAGCAGAGGGACAGGGGATAATTCACCCCTCCACTTT
>TRBV9|TRBJ2-3|TRBD2|once
CASSVGLAVSTDTQYF
TGTGCCAGCAGCGTAGGGCTAGCGGTGAGCACAGATACGCAGTATTTT
>TRBV27|TRBJ2-7|TRBD1|NA
CASSPGTGGAEQYF
TGTGCCAGCAGTCCCGGGACAGGGGGCGCCGAGCAGTACTTC
>TRBV5-1|TRBJ2-5|TRBD1|NA
CASTIQGSSETQYF
TGCGCCAGCACCATACAGGGGTCGTCAGAGACCCAGTACTTC
>TRBV4-1|TRBJ2-5|NA|NA
CASSRWQGETQYF
TGCGCCAGCAGCCGCTGGCAGGGGGAGACCCAGTACTTC
>TRBV11-2|TRBJ1-2|NA|NA
CASSSEGGYGYTF
TGTGCCAGCAGCTCCGAGGGGGGGTATGGCTACACCTTC
>TRBV4-2|TRBJ2-5|NA|NA
CASSLAWTGKETQYF
TGTGCCAGCAGCCTCGCATGGACGGGAAAAGAGACCCAGTACTTC
>TRBV7-9|TRBJ2-1|NA|NA
CASRRDGAALSYNEQFF
TGTGCCAGCAGGCGCGACGGGGCGGCGCTTTCCTACAATGAGCAGTTCTTC
>TRBV13|TRBJ1-5|NA|once
CASSLGQGPQHF
TGTGCCAGCAGCTTAGGCCAGGGGCCCCAGCATTTT
>TRBV5-5|TRBJ2-2|NA|NA
CASSPTGQNTGELFF
TGTGCCAGCAGCCCTACGGGACAGAACACCGGGGAGCTGTTTTTT